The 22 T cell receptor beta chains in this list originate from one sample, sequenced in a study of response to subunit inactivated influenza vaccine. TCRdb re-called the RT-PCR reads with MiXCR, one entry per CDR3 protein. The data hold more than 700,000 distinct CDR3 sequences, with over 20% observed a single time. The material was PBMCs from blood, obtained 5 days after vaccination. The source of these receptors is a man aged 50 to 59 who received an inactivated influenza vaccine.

The chain's CDR3 is CASRPLRRSNTGELFF. CDR3 in DNA: TGTGCCAGCAGGCCCTTAAGGAGATCAAACACCGGGGAGCTGTTTTTT. V and J are TRBV11-2 and TRBJ2-2; no clear D gene. Looked up from germline, CDR1 is SGHAT and CDR2 is FQNNGV. Trimming cost V 6 bases and J 2 bases, with 16 bases left between them. The CDR3 has 16 residues. The complete variable domain, with remaining parts taken from reference TRBV11-2 and TRBJ2-2, reads EAGVAQSPRYKIIEKRQSVAFWCNPISGHATLYWYQQILGQGPKLLIQFQNNGVVDDSQLPKDRFSAERLKGVDSTLKIQPAKLEDSAVYLCASRPLRRSNTGELFFGEGSRLTVL.

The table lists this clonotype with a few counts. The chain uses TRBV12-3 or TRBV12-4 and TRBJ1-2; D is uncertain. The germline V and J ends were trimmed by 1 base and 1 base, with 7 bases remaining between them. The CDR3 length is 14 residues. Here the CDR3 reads CASSLGKDNYGYTF. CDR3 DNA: TGTGCCAGCAGTTTAGGCAAAGATAACTATGGCTACACCTTC.

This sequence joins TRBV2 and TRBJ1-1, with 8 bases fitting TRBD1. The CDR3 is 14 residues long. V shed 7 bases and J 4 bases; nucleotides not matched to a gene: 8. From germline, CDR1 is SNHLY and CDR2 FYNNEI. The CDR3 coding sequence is TGTGCCAGCACCCGAGGACAGGGTGGCACTGAAGCTTTCTTT. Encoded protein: CASTRGQGGTEAFF.

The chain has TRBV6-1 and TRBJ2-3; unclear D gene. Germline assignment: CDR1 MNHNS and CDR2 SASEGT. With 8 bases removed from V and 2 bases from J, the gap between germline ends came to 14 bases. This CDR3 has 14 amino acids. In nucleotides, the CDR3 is TGTGCCAGCTCACCCAATCTAAACACAGATACGCAGTATTTT. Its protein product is CASSPNLNTDTQYF.

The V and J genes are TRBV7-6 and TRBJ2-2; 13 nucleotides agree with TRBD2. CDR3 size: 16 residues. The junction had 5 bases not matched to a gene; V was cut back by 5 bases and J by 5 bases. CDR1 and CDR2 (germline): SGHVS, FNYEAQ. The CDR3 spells CASSTTSGRGTGELFF. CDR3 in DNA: TGTGCCAGCAGCACAACTAGCGGGAGGGGGACCGGGGAGCTGTTTTTT.

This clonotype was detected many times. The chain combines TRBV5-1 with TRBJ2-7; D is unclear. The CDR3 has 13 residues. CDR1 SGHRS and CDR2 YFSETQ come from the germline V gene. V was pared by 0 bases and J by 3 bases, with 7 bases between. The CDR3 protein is CASSLEISYEQYF. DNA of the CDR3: TGCGCCAGCAGCTTGGAGATCAGCTACGAGCAGTACTTC.

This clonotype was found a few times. The CDR3 nucleotides read TGTGCCAGCGGAATAGCGGGAGTGGGAGATACGCAGTATTTT. Its translation: CASGIAGVGDTQYF. The V gene is TRBV7-9, the J gene TRBJ2-3; 9 nucleotides line up with TRBD2. The V gene's germline CDR1 is SEHNR and CDR2 FQNEAQ (reference sequence). CDR3 length: 14 residues. The junction had 8 bases not matched to a gene; V was cut back by 8 bases and J by 5 bases.

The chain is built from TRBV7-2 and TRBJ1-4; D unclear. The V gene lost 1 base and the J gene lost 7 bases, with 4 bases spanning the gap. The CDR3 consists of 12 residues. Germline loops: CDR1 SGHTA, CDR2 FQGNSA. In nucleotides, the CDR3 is TGTGCCAGCAGCTTAGAAGCTGAAAAACTGTTTTTT. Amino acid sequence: CASSLEAEKLFF.

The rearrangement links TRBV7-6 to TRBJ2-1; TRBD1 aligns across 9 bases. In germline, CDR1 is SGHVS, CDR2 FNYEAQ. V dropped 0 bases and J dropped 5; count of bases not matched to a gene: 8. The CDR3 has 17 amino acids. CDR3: CASSLAVHRGLNNEQFF. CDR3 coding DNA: TGTGCCAGCAGCTTAGCGGTACACAGGGGGCTGAACAATGAGCAGTTCTTC.

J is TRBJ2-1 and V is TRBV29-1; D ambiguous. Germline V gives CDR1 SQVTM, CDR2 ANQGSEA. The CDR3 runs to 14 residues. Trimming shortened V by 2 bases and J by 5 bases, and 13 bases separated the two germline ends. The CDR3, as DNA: TGCAGCGTTGAAACCCCCCCCCGGGACAATGAGCAGTTCTTC. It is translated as CSVETPPRDNEQFF.

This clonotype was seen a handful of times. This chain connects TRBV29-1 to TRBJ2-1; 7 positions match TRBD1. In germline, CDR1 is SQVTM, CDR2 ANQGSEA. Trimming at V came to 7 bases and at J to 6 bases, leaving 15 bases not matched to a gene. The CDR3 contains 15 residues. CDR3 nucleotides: TGCAGCGCCTGTTTGGGGCAGGGGGTCCTCAATGAGCAGTTCTTC. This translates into CSACLGQGVLNEQFF.

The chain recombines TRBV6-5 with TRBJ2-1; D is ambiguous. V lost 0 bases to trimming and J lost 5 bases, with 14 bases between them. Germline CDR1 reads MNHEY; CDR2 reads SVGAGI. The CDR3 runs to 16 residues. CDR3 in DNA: TGTGCCAGCAGTTACTCGCAAGGCTATCGGAACAATGAGCAGTTCTTC. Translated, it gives CASSYSQGYRNNEQFF.

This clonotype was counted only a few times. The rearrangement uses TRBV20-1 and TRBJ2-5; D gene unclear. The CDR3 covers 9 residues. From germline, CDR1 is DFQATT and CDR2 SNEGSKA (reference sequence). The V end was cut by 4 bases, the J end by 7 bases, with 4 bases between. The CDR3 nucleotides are TGCAGTGCTAAAGGGACCCAGTACTTC. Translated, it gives CSAKGTQYF.

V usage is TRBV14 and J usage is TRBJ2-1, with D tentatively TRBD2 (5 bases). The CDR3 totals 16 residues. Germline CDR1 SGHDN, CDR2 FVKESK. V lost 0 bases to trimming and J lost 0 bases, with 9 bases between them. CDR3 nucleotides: TGTGCCAGCAGCCAAGAGTCGGGGAGCTCCTACAATGAGCAGTTCTTC. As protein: CASSQESGSSYNEQFF.

This chain's CDR3 is CAISDVKGNGYTF. CDR3 bases: TGTGCCATCAGTGACGTAAAGGGGAATGGCTACACCTTC. The chain uses TRBV10-3 and TRBJ1-2, with D possibly matching TRBD1 (5 bases). The CDR3 totals 13 residues. V gave up 3 bases and J gave up 6 bases, with 11 bases separating them. Looked up from germline, CDR1 is ENHRY and CDR2 is SYGVKD.

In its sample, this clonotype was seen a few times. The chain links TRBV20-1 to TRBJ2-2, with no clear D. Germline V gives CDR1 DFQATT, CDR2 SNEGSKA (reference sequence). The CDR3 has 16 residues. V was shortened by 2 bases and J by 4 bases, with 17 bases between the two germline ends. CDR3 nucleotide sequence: TGCAGTGCTAGAAAAGACATGGGTTGGGTCACCGGGGAGCTGTTTTTT. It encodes CSARKDMGWVTGELFF.

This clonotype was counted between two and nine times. CDR3 loop: CASSLTGGFYEQYF. Here the CDR3 DNA reads TGTGCCAGCAGCTTGACAGGAGGTTTTTACGAGCAGTACTTC. The chain combines TRBV7-2 with TRBJ2-7; tentative D call: TRBD1 (6 bases). The V gene's germline CDR1 is SGHTA and CDR2 FQGNSA. The CDR3 loop spans 14 amino acids. Trimming took off 3 bases at V and 4 bases at J, with 13 bases between the two ends.

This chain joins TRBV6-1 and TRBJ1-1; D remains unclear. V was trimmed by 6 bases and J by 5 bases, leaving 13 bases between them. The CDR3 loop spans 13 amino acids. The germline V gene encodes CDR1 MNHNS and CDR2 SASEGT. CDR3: CASSRVTGTEAFF. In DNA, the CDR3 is TGTGCCAGCAGCCGGGTCACGGGAACTGAAGCTTTCTTT.

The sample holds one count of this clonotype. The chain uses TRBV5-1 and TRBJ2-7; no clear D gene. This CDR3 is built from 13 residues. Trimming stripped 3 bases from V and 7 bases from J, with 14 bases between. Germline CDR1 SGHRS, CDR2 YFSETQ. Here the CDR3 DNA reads TGCGCCAGCAGCTCCGATCCTCTACGGGAGCAGTACTTC. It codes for CASSSDPLREQYF.

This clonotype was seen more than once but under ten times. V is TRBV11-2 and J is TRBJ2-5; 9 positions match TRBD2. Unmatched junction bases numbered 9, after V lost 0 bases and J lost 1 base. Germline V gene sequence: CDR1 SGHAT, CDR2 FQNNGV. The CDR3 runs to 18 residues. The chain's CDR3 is CASSLDYRLAGSQETQYF. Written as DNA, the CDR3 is TGTGCCAGCAGCTTAGATTATCGGCTAGCGGGGTCCCAAGAGACCCAGTACTTC.

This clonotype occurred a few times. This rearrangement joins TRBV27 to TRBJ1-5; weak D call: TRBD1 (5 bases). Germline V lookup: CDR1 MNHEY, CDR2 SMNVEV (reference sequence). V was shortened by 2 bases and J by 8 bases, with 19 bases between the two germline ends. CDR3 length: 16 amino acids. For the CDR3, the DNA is TGTGCCAGCAGTTTAGCGGGGGGACGGCGGGTGGAGCCCCAGCATTTT. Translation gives CASSLAGGRRVEPQHF.

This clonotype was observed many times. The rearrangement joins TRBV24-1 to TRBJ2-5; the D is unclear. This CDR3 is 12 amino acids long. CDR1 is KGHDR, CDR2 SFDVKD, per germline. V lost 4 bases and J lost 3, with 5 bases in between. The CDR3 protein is CATSEGKETQYF. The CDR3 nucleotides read TGTGCCACCAGTGAGGGGAAAGAGACCCAGTACTTC.